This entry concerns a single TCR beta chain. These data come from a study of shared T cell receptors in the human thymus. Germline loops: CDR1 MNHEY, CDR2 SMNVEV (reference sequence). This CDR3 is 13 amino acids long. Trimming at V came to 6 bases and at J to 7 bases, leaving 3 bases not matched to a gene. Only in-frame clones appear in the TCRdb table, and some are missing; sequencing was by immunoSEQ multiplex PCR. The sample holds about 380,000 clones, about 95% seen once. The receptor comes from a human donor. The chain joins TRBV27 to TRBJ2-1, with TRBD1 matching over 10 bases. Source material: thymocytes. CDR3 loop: CASRPGQGNEQFF. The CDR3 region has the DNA TGTGCCAGCAGACCGGGACAGGGGAATGAGCAGTTCTTC.